This T cell receptor (beta chain) was identified in a study of cytomegalovirus exposure and HLA in healthy donors. The CDR3 has 16 amino acids. J gave up 2 bases and V 5 bases, and 10 bases lay outside the gene matches. In germline, CDR1 is SGHVS, CDR2 FQNEAQ. Generated by immunoSEQ multiplex PCR, the TCRdb table keeps only in-frame clones and is missing some. The data contain 200,000 to 300,000 clones, 75% to 90% of them seen just once; the ten biggest clones take up 1% to 1.5%. In the case of this clone: What it binds is unknown.

Findings and limits, study-wide: Researchers catalogued approximately 170 TCR beta chains as cytomegalovirus-associated.

Specimen: PBMCs. This sequence was found in a woman under 40 in good health and CMV-seropositive. The chain carries TRBV7-8 and TRBJ2-3; 7 bases match TRBD2. CDR3 amino acids: CASSLPGGGYTDTQYF. CDR3 DNA: TGTGCCAGCAGCCTCCCTGGGGGGGGATACACAGATACGCAGTATTTT.